This T cell receptor beta chain was documented in a study of T cells in Graves' hyperthyroidism and ophthalmopathy. Notes on the study in general: The model foresaw ophthalmopathy a median about 6.1 months prior to onset.

Amplified TCR beta CDR3 regions came from RNA transcripts. Carried out on the TCR CDR3, a first-round RT-PCR used the HTBI primer set. TCRdb reprocessed the multiplex PCR reads with MiXCR, giving one entry per CDR3 protein. The data show 500,000 or so distinct CDR3 sequences, 15% to 20% seen once. V was shortened by 3 bases and J by 4 bases, with 10 bases between the two germline ends. Germline loops: CDR1 SGHAT, CDR2 FQNNGV. CDR3 length equals 13 residues. A note on this clonotype: Its specificity is unknown.

Exclusion followed for patients with uncontrolled infection, other autoimmune disease, pregnancy or lactation. Clinical symptoms, serum thyroxine, TRAb, thyroid ultrasound and orbital computed tomography established diagnosis. PBMCs came from over 8.5 ml fresh peripheral blood. This TCR came from a woman in her 30s with Graves' ophthalmopathy. The sample comprised blood. This sequence joins TRBV11-2 and TRBJ2-7, with D uncertain. CDR3 in DNA: TGTGCCAGCAGCTTCTCGCCTCTATACGAGCAGTACTTC. Translation: CASSFSPLYEQYF.